Following are 9 T cell receptor beta chains from one sample sequenced in a study of blood T cell repertoires in COVID-19. Clones were sequenced by immunoSEQ multiplex PCR, and TCRdb holds only the in-frame ones, with some missing. The sample consists of hundreds of thousands of clones, 80% to 90% of them appearing once. The sequenced sample was PBMCs or T cells enriched from blood (not recorded which). These TCRs come from a man aged 30-40 years who had recovered from COVID-19.

The chain uses TRBV28 and TRBJ1-1; 7 positions agree with TRBD1. J lost 1 base, V lost 6 bases, and 8 bases had no gene match. CDR3 size: 15 residues. The V gene's germline CDR1 is MDHEN and CDR2 SYDVKM. The CDR3: CASRDRQGRNTEAFF. CDR3 nucleotides: TGTGCCAGCAGGGACCGACAGGGAAGGAACACTGAAGCTTTCTTT.

There are a few counts of this clone. This chain uses TRBV11-2 with TRBJ2-7; 8 bases fit TRBD1. The trim removed 3 bases at V and 3 bases at J, leaving 1 base unmatched. Germline loops: CDR1 SGHAT, CDR2 FQNNGV. The CDR3 spans 13 residues. The CDR3 DNA follows: TGTGCCAGCAGCTTCGGGACAGGCTACGAGCAGTACTTC. Amino acids: CASSFGTGYEQYF.

The chain employs TRBV6-5 and TRBJ2-1; TRBD2 matches 9 bases. The CDR3 has 15 amino acids. With V trimmed by 6 bases and J by 5 bases, 8 bases remained unmatched. The germline CDR1 and CDR2 sequences are MNHEY and SVGAGI. CDR3 residues: CASRREGQRNNEQFF. The CDR3 nucleotides read TGTGCCAGCAGGCGGGAGGGCCAAAGGAACAATGAGCAGTTCTTC.

The rearrangement uses TRBV5-8 and TRBJ2-1; TRBD2 agrees at 8 bases. The CDR3 totals 14 residues. Germline V gene lookup returns CDR1 SGHTS and CDR2 YDEGEE. The ends lost 1 base at V and 9 bases at J; junction bases unmatched: 6. The CDR3 sequence: CASSLLGLVVEQFF. In DNA form, the CDR3 reads TGTGCCAGCAGCTTGCTGGGACTAGTGGTTGAGCAGTTCTTC.

This chain connects TRBV5-1 to TRBJ1-2; 7 nucleotides agree with TRBD1. The CDR3 is 14 residues long. The V segment lost 4 bases and the J segment 8 bases; nucleotides outside the gene matches: 11. Germline lookup yields CDR1 SGHRS and CDR2 YFSETQ. CDR3 region: CASSRDSIVRGYTF. DNA for the CDR3: TGCGCCAGCAGCAGGGACAGCATTGTGAGGGGCTACACCTTC.

This clone was counted once. The chain joins TRBV3-1 (or the pseudogene TRBV3-2) to TRBJ2-2, with D possibly being TRBD2 (5 bases). Germline loops: CDR1 LGHDT, CDR2 YNNKEL (reference sequence). The CDR3 runs 16 residues. Trimming removed 4 bases from V and 5 bases from J, with 17 bases in between. CDR3 in DNA: TGTGCCAGCAGCCCCCCCCGCTGGGGAGTGACCGGGGAGCTGTTTTTT. This gives the protein CASSPPRWGVTGELFF.

This rearrangement joins TRBV11-2 to TRBJ2-7, with a tentative D call TRBD2 (6 bases). The CDR3 loop spans 18 amino acids. Germline CDR1 is SGHAT and CDR2 is FQNNGV. The V and J ends lost 1 base and 2 bases respectively, with 21 bases between them. The CDR3 protein is CASSLVSSESYRTYEQYF. The CDR3 DNA reads TGTGCCAGCAGCTTAGTCTCTAGCGAAAGCTATAGAACCTACGAGCAGTACTTC.

This sequence joins TRBV7-8 and TRBJ1-2; D is ambiguous. The CDR3 length is 13 residues. V gave up 1 base and J gave up 7 bases, with 10 bases separating them. In germline, CDR1 is SGHVS, CDR2 FQNEAQ. The CDR3 protein is CASSLVDNSGYTF. CDR3 nucleotides: TGTGCCAGCAGCTTAGTTGACAATAGTGGCTACACCTTC.

V usage is TRBV18 and J usage is TRBJ2-1; 8 bases map to TRBD2. Per the germline V gene, CDR1 is KGHSH and CDR2 is LQKENI. V gave up 6 bases and J gave up 2 bases; unmatched junction bases: 6. The CDR3 extends over 15 amino acids. CDR3 loop: CASSPSGRAYNEQFF. The CDR3 nucleotides read TGTGCCAGCTCGCCATCCGGGAGGGCCTACAATGAGCAGTTCTTC.